The 21 T cell receptor beta chains listed next were all sequenced from one sample in a study of CD8+CD57+ T cells in acquired aplastic anemia. For sequencing, patients were chosen who had shown expansion of CD8+CD57+ cells by flow cytometry. The study profiled TCR beta VDJ and CDR3 using genomic DNA as template. TCRdb independently ran MiXCR on the reads; one entry per CDR3 protein. The sample includes 260,000 or so distinct CDR3 sequences, 65% to 90% of them seen just once. The sequencing input was sorted CD4+, CD8+, or CD8+CD57+ T cells (not recorded which) from PBMCs. Source of these receptors: a human donor with aplastic anemia.

Details on this clonotype: An end of the junction differs from the germline gene, which may be a read error. This chain connects TRBV2 to TRBJ2-3; D is possibly TRBD1 (5 bases). This CDR3 comprises 11 residues. The germline V gene has CDR1 SNHLY and CDR2 FYNNEI. The CDR3 region has the DNA TGTGCCAGCGGGTACGCGGACACGCATTCGTTT. This sequence encodes CASGYADTHSF.

Points on this clonotype: The CDR3 does not end in the conserved phenylalanine or tryptophan, so this is likely a read error. No DNA is shown, since the ends of the CDR3 on it are uncertain; the CDR3 is the one TCRdb lists. The chain is built from TRBV15 and TRBJ2-6. Ends included, the CDR3 has 16 residues. In germline, CDR1 is LNHNV, CDR2 YYDKDF (reference sequence). CDR3 residues: CATSRGSDQEAQYLTS.

Concerning this clonotype itself: The CDR3 ends on some other residue instead of the conserved phenylalanine or tryptophan, so this is likely a read error. The DNA is omitted, as the CDR3 cannot be located on it reliably, and the CDR3 follows TCRdb's listing. The chain combines TRBV2 with TRBJ1-4. In germline, CDR1 is SNHLY, CDR2 FYNNEI. The CDR3 numbers 14 amino acids, ends counted. The CDR3 sequence: CASSVVATDEQLFG.

Turning to this clonotype: With a much larger clone just one base away, this may be a read error. This chain links TRBV10-3 with TRBJ1-1; D remains ambiguous. The CDR3 runs 14 residues. Germline V gene lookup returns CDR1 ENHRY and CDR2 SYGVKD. The CDR3 DNA is TGTGCCGTCAGTCCTGACGGGTTGAACACTGAAGCTTTCTTT. Translation gives CAVSPDGLNTEAFF.

The gene calls are TRBV7-2 and TRBJ2-1; D ambiguous. This CDR3 spans 16 amino acids. CDR1 is SGHTA and CDR2 is FQGNSA in the germline V gene. Trimming stripped 4 bases from V and 13 bases from J, with 26 bases between. CDR3 amino acids: CASSWEKSAGNDYQFF. As DNA, the CDR3 is TGTGCCAGCAGCTGGGAAAAAAGCGCAGGCAATGATTACCAGTTCTTC.

Note on this clonotype: Without the conserved terminal phenylalanine or tryptophan, this CDR3 likely stems from a read error. It is unclear where the CDR3 begins or ends on the DNA, so no DNA is shown, and the CDR3 is as TCRdb lists it. V and J are TRBV7-8 and TRBJ2-3; TRBD1, the D gene given by the table, was not confirmed from the DNA. The CDR3 region is 13 residues in length, termini included. Germline CDR1 is SGHVS and CDR2 is FQNEAQ. This chain's CDR3 is CASSFHPAGTAFS.

This clonotype was counted many times. This sequence joins TRBV5-6 and TRBJ2-3; TRBD1 matches 7 bases. J gave up 6 bases and V 4 bases, and 8 bases lay outside the gene matches. The CDR3 is made up of 14 amino acids. Germline CDR1 and CDR2: SGHDT and YYEEEE. The CDR3 bases are TGTGCCAGCAGCCTCCGGGACAGTCCCGATACGCAGTATTTT. As protein: CASSLRDSPDTQYF.

The chain has TRBV5-8 and TRBJ2-1, with 7 bases identical to TRBD1. This CDR3 is built from 13 residues. The J segment lost 13 bases and the V segment lost 3 bases, leaving 10 bases of the junction unmatched. Looked up from germline, CDR1 is SGHTS and CDR2 is YDEGEE. Here the CDR3 DNA reads TGTGCCAGCAGCTCCGGACACAGGGGTGGACAGTTCTTC. Translation: CASSSGHRGGQFF.

Concerning this clonotype: Germline and junction disagree at one end, which may indicate a read error. This rearrangement joins TRBV11-2 to TRBJ2-3, with D perhaps TRBD2 (7 bases). This CDR3 has 17 amino acids. Looked up from germline, CDR1 is SGHAT and CDR2 is FQNNGV. CDR3 bases: TGTGCCAGCAGCTCGCCCGGGGGGCACGCCAGCACAGATACGCAGTACTTT. This gives the protein CASSSPGGHASTDTQYF. The variable domain in full, with the rest retrieved from reference TRBV11-2 and TRBJ2-3, is EAGVAQSPRYKIIEKRQSVAFWCNPISGHATLYWYQQILGQGPKLLIQFQNNGVVDDSQLPKDRFSAERLKGVDSTLKIQPAKLEDSAVYLCASSSPGGHASTDTQYFGPGTRLTVL.

Remarks on this clonotype: An end of the junction differs from the germline gene, which may be a read error. V usage is TRBV7-9 and J usage is TRBJ2-5, with TRBD2 as a possible D gene (6 bases). Germline-derived CDR1 and CDR2 are SEHNR and FQNEAQ (reference sequence). This CDR3 spans 14 amino acids. For the CDR3, the DNA is TGTGCCAGCAGCTTTCAAAGAAGCCGGGGGACCGATGACTTC. It codes for CASSFQRSRGTDDF.

The chain combines TRBV5-4 with TRBJ2-1; 7 bases are a match to TRBD2. Germline V gene data show CDR1 as SGHNT and CDR2 as YYREEE (reference sequence). Trimming at V came to 2 bases and at J to 2 bases, leaving 1 base not matched to a gene. The CDR3 has 14 residues. Here the CDR3 DNA reads TGTGCCAGCAGCTTTACTAGCGCCTACAATGAGCAGTTCTTC. Translated: CASSFTSAYNEQFF.

The chain has TRBV11-2 and TRBJ2-3, with D unresolved. CDR3 length: 14 amino acids. Trimming left V 3 bases short and J 6 bases short, with 13 bases between. The germline CDR1 and CDR2 sequences are SGHAT and FQNNGV. CDR3 sequence (DNA): TGTGCCAGCAGCTTCGCGCGAGGTGCCGATACGCAGTATTTT. Residues: CASSFARGADTQYF.

V gene TRBV2 combines with J gene TRBJ1-1, with D hard to call. Germline values: CDR1 SNHLY, CDR2 FYNNEI. The CDR3 consists of 15 residues. Trimming shortened V by 6 bases and J by 12 bases, and 26 bases separated the two germline ends. The CDR3 region has the DNA TGTGCCAGCAGCCCTGCGGGGATGGATGACACGTTATCTTTCTTT. Amino acid sequence: CASSPAGMDDTLSFF.

V gene TRBV5-1 combines with J gene TRBJ1-2, with unresolved D. The CDR3 has 14 amino acids. V was trimmed by 0 bases and J by 3 bases, leaving 9 bases between them. CDR1 and CDR2 (germline): SGHRS, YFSETQ. CDR3 protein: CASSLDPAHYGYTF. The CDR3 bases are TGCGCCAGCAGCTTGGATCCAGCACACTATGGCTACACCTTC.

On this clonotype itself: Compared with germline, one end of the junction differs, possibly owing to a read error. The chain is built from TRBV19 and TRBJ2-5, with D tentatively TRBD1 or TRBD2 (7 bases each). The J call is in doubt because the DNA end fits TRBJ2-1 better. The CDR3 extends over 14 amino acids. The V gene's germline CDR1 is LNHDA and CDR2 SQIVND (reference sequence). The CDR3 loop is CASSRGRGQDDQFF. The CDR3 DNA is TGTGCCAGCAGCAGGGGGAGGGGGCAAGATGACCAGTTCTTC.

In the case of this clonotype: The CDR3 carries no conserved terminal phenylalanine or tryptophan, so it likely arises from a read error. The DNA is omitted, as the CDR3 cannot be located on it reliably, and the CDR3 follows TCRdb's listing. The V and J genes are TRBV2 and TRBJ2-3. Germline-derived CDR1 and CDR2 are SNHLY and FYNNEI. The CDR3 spans 12 amino acids, including both terminal residues. The CDR3 sequence: CASGVRSDTLYI.

The genes are TRBV12-5 and TRBJ2-1, with TRBD2 identical over 9 bases. CDR3 length: 16 residues. Per the germline V gene, CDR1 is LGHNT and CDR2 is FRNRAP. V lost 5 bases and J lost 8; bases outside the gene matches: 13. The CDR3 nucleotides are TGTGCTAGTGGTCGTCAAAGAAGCGGGGGGAGCGATGAGCAGTTCTTC. Its translation: CASGRQRSGGSDEQFF.

The rearrangement joins TRBV9 to TRBJ1-2, with D possibly being TRBD1 (5 bases). This CDR3 comprises 16 residues. Germline-derived CDR1 and CDR2 are SGDLS and YYNGEE. Trimming cost V 4 bases and J 9 bases, with 25 bases left between them. The CDR3, as DNA: TGTGCCAGCAGCATGGGGACCATGGAGACCCTATATTGCTACACCTTC. The encoded protein is CASSMGTMETLYCYTF. The full variable domain, completed using reference TRBV9 and TRBJ1-2, is DSGVTQTPKHLITATGQRVTLRCSPRSGDLSVYWYQQSLDQGLQFLIQYYNGEERAKGNILERFSAQQFPDLHSELNLSSLELGDSALYFCASSMGTMETLYCYTFGSGTRLTVV.

Concerning this clonotype itself: One end of the junction does not line up with germline, which may come from a read error. The chain employs TRBV7-8 and TRBJ2-3; 10 positions agree with TRBD2. Germline V lookup: CDR1 SGHVS, CDR2 FQNEAQ. This CDR3 region has 13 residues. For the CDR3, the DNA is TGTGCCAGCAGCGTAGCGGGAGGAGACGATCAGCAGTTT. Translating gives CASSVAGGDDQQF.

This clonotype was observed a single time. The chain joins TRBV20-1 to TRBJ1-2, with D uncertain. CDR1 DFQATT and CDR2 SNEGSKA come from the germline V gene (reference sequence). The CDR3 is 11 residues long. The V gene lost 4 bases and the J gene lost 0 bases, with 3 bases spanning the gap. DNA for the CDR3: TGCAGTGCTAACCCTAACTATGGCTACACCTTC. Translated: CSANPNYGYTF.

The chain joins TRBV5-6 to TRBJ2-7, with D possibly matching TRBD2 (5 bases). There are 16 residues in the CDR3. The germline CDR1 and CDR2 sequences are SGHDT and YYEEEE. V was cut by 2 bases and J by 2 bases, with 17 bases left in between. As DNA, the CDR3 is TGTGCCAGCAGCTTAGAGAGGGCAGGCCTTACCTACGAGCAGTACTTC. Protein product: CASSLERAGLTYEQYF.